What follows describes a single T cell receptor (beta chain). Profiling relied on immunoSEQ multiplex PCR, and the TCRdb table lists in-frame clones only, not all of them. The data contain approximately 230,000 clones, roughly 89% of them seen just once; the ten biggest clones take up approximately 4.2%. Residents of 20 to 25 US areas, aged about 18 to 95 years, made up the participants. The data are from a study of blood T cell repertoires in COVID-19. CDR3 size: 13 residues. Trimming took off 6 bases at V and 5 bases at J, with 11 bases between the two ends. The TCR was taken from a woman aged 25 to 39 who had recovered from COVID-19. Material: PBMCs or T cells enriched from blood (not recorded which). The rearrangement joins TRBV12-3 or TRBV12-4 to TRBJ2-4; tentatively, D is TRBD2 (5 bases). The CDR3 DNA follows: TGTGCCAGCAGCCCGACTATAGAAAACATTCAGTACTTC. It specifies CASSPTIENIQYF.